This T cell receptor (beta chain) derives from a study of T cells after yellow fever vaccination. On the study more broadly: CD3, CD45RA, CCR7 and CD95 were used to sort EM, EMRA, CM and Tscm memory subsets. The SMART-Seq v4 Ultra Low Input method served to prepare the low-cell-number fractions. Study-wide results and limits: Repertoires obtained by FACS sorting could include abundant clonotypes that entered as contaminants from the bulk population. Sequencing of sorted memory subsets on day 0 failed to detect almost all vaccine-responding clonotypes.

V gave up 6 bases and J gave up 1 base, with 6 bases separating them. There are 12 residues in the CDR3. Germline values: CDR1 MNHNS, CDR2 SASEGT. MiXCR, applied by TCRdb to the 5' RACE reads, yields one record per CDR3 protein. The table includes about 31,000 distinct CDR3 sequences, roughly 10% detected once. This clonotype appeared many times. This sample comprised PBMCs, either bulk or a sorted T-cell subset (CD4+, CD8+, memory, or dextramer-sorted; not recorded which), obtained less than 16 days after the first yellow fever vaccination. This clonotype was obtained from a man between 18 and 29 years old who received the YFV17D yellow fever vaccine. This chain links TRBV6-1 with TRBJ1-1; D gene uncertain. The CDR3 sequence: CASRAPNTEAFF. The CDR3 coding sequence is TGTGCCAGCAGGGCACCGAACACTGAAGCTTTCTTT.